This T cell receptor (beta chain) was obtained from a study of lymphopenia after photon versus proton radiotherapy (dated by TCRdb to about 2019). Context from the whole study: In patients with gastrointestinal tumors who developed high-grade lymphopenia, the study compared the immunological effects of photon radiation therapy with those of proton radiation therapy. A cohort of roughly 18 patients with gastrointestinal tumors who received either photon or proton therapy and subsequently developed lymphopenia was included. The goal of the study was to describe how the two radiation modalities differ in their effects on the immune system.

The method was the immunoSEQ multiplex PCR assay. T cell repertoires were profiled by deep sequencing of rearranged TCR beta loci, alongside multiparametric flow cytometry. What TCRdb holds here is the immuneACCESS table cut down to in-frame rearrangements. Part of the clones is not present; checked against another copy, under half of the missing clones reflect an unresolved V gene, and the others are unexplained. The sample data list under 75,000 clones, and 92% of these were observed just once. Approximately 2% of the sample is in the top ten clones. On the study overall, not on this receptor specifically: The authors looked at the survival association only in patients who died, and they framed better survival with proton therapy as a possibility rather than a demonstrated result. Proton-treated patients stayed relatively stable during treatment, while photon-treated patients lost naive T cells and TCR diversity and gained effector/memory populations. Among patients across the cohort who died, overall survival time showed an inverse correlation with a larger post-nadir drop in TCR diversity. Once the lymphocyte count had reached its nadir, the repertoires of photon-treated patients showed oligoclonal expansion, particularly of CD8+ Temra cells, and this expansion drove the decline in diversity.

The CDR3 has 15 amino acids, counting the end cysteine and phenylalanine. This entry keeps only the CDR3 DNA: 45 bases, framed from base 1. V and J lose 3 bases and 5 bases, and a span of 17 bases separates them. From the germline V gene, CDR1 is MGHDK and CDR2 is SYGVNS. Notes on this clone: What this receptor recognizes is not known. Per-base qualities were not stored, and no clone one base away is much larger.

The TCR sequence derives from a woman aged 35 to 49 with cholangiocarcinoma. The sequencing used peripheral blood, collected from a patient treated with photon-based radiotherapy. This sequence uses TRBV25-1 and TRBJ2-7, with the identity of the D gene unclear. The CDR3 sequence is CASSDFTGGMDEQYF. DNA sequence: TGTGCCAGCAGTGACTTTACGGGTGGAATGGACGAGCAGTACTTC.